One TCR beta chain is described in this entry. The antigen is not known. Sequencing was performed with immunoSEQ multiplex PCR; in TCRdb, only in-frame clones are kept and a portion is missing. The sample includes about 84,000 clones, approximately 86% of them seen just once. The data were taken from a study of cytotoxic CD8 clonotypes in ibrutinib-treated CLL. Study-wide results and limits: Public clonotypes occurred uncommonly; on treatment, they contracted or remained stable.

Germline-derived CDR1 and CDR2 are MNHNY and SVGAGI (reference sequence). This CDR3 has 14 amino acids. V lost 7 bases to trimming and J lost 0 bases, with 12 bases between them. This receptor was obtained from a human donor with chronic lymphocytic leukemia. This chain joins TRBV6-6 and TRBJ2-5; D uncertain. The source material was PBMCs, sampled before ibrutinib treatment. CDR3: CASMEPGYQETQYF. The CDR3 coding sequence is TGTGCCAGCATGGAGCCTGGGTACCAAGAGACCCAGTACTTC.